Listed below are T cell receptor beta chains from one sample, sequenced in a study of glioma-infiltrating T cells. MiXCR, run by TCRdb on the multiplex PCR reads, gives a single entry per CDR3 protein. The table has 15,000 to 20,000 distinct CDR3 sequences, over 45% seen once. Source material: glioma tissue, nonneoplastic brain tissue, or PBMCs (not recorded which). Receptors were obtained from a human donor with low-grade glioma or glioblastoma, undergoing nonglioma brain surgery, or in good health (not recorded which). CDR3s include the opening cysteine and the closing phenylalanine or tryptophan. D genes are given only for firm matches.

V: TRBV6-1
J: TRBJ1-5
D: NA
CDR3: CASSPGQPGVQPQHF

V: TRBV27
J: TRBJ2-1
D: NA
CDR3: CASSLSRDQKQFF

V: TRBV7-2
J: TRBJ2-3
D: NA
CDR3: CASSLVGGATDTQYF

V: TRBV19
J: TRBJ1-1
D: NA
CDR3: CASNMGGHTNTEAFF

V: TRBV19
J: TRBJ1-2
D: TRBD1
CDR3: CASSGTGVSYYGYTF

V: TRBV19
J: TRBJ1-5
D: NA
CDR3: CASSIPLRQNQPQHF

V: TRBV7-6
J: TRBJ1-1
D: NA
CDR3: CASSPWVTEAFF

V: TRBV27
J: TRBJ1-2
D: NA
CDR3: CASSLYSGESLGYTF

V: TRBV6-6
J: TRBJ2-7
D: NA
CDR3: CASSYGAHEQYF

V: TRBV7-9
J: TRBJ1-2
D: NA
CDR3: CASSRDYPGYTF

V: TRBV7-9
J: TRBJ1-5
D: NA
CDR3: CASSYGWGGDQPQHF

V: TRBV12-3/TRBV12-4
J: TRBJ1-1
D: NA
CDR3: CASSFMGVRTEAFF

V: TRBV4-3
J: TRBJ2-1
D: NA
CDR3: CASSQDPWTNEQFF

V: TRBV7-6
J: TRBJ2-7
D: NA
CDR3: CASSVSGTQGEQYF

V: TRBV20-1
J: TRBJ2-3
D: NA
CDR3: CSARDPPGGLGVDTQYF

V: TRBV27
J: TRBJ1-6
D: TRBD1
CDR3: CASSFKTTGIMNSPLHF

V: TRBV20-1
J: TRBJ2-1
D: TRBD2
CDR3: CSAGLTSGVYNEQFF

V: TRBV19
J: TRBJ2-5
D: TRBD1
CDR3: CASSIRDSIERRETQYF

V: TRBV6-6
J: TRBJ1-2
D: NA
CDR3: CASSYRGGLSYGYTF

V: TRBV27
J: TRBJ2-2
D: NA
CDR3: CVSRRSTGELFF

V: TRBV20-1
J: TRBJ2-1
D: NA
CDR3: CSAQGPNEQFF

V: TRBV7-2
J: TRBJ1-5
D: TRBD1
CDR3: CASSPGGSSNQPQHF

V: TRBV9
J: TRBJ2-1
D: TRBD2
CDR3: CASSPRLAGSKGEQFF

V: TRBV7-2
J: TRBJ1-1
D: NA
CDR3: CASSLVSTEMEAFF

V: TRBV20-1
J: TRBJ2-3
D: NA
CDR3: CSAGDLVTGGGDTQYF

V: TRBV24-1
J: TRBJ2-5
D: NA
CDR3: CATSDSSGETQYF

V: TRBV11-2
J: TRBJ2-7
D: NA
CDR3: CASIFGCTYEQYF

V: TRBV4-2
J: TRBJ2-5
D: NA
CDR3: CASSQVGSPWETQYF

V: TRBV5-4
J: TRBJ1-2
D: NA
CDR3: CASTFALSGGNYGYTF

V: TRBV29-1
J: TRBJ1-1
D: NA
CDR3: CSVEGQTSTEAFF

V: TRBV7-2
J: TRBJ1-6
D: NA
CDR3: CASSPGPPPGVQSPLHF

V: TRBV12-3/TRBV12-4
J: TRBJ1-1
D: TRBD1
CDR3: CASSLSTGAEAFF